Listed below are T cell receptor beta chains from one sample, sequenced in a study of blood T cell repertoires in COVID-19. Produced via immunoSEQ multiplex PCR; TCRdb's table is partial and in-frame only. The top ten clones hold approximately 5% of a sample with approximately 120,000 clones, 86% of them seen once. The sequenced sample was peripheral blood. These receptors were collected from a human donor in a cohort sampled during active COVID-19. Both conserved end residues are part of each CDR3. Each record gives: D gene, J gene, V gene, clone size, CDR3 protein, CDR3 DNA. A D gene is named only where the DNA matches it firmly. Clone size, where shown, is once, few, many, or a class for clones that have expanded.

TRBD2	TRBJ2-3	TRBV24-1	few	CATSDLAGGRHTQYF	TGTGCCACCAGTGACCTAGCGGGAGGGCGGCATACGCAGTATTTT
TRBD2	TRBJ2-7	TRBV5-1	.	CASSLLPGGPYEQYF	TGCGCCAGCAGCTTGCTCCCGGGAGGGCCCTACGAGCAGTACTTC
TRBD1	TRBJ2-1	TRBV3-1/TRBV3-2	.	CASSRVPGQGYNEQFF	TGTGCCAGCAGCCGCGTACCGGGACAGGGTTACAATGAGCAGTTCTTC
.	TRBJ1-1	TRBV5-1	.	CASSLQTSNTEAFF	TGCGCCAGCAGCTTACAAACCTCGAACACTGAAGCTTTCTTT
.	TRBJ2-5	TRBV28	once	CASPSPSPETQYF	TGTGCCAGCCCGTCCCCTAGCCCAGAGACCCAGTACTTC
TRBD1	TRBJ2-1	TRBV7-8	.	CASSFRDRGRGQTYNEQFF	TGTGCCAGCAGCTTCCGGGACAGGGGGCGTGGACAAACCTACAATGAGCAGTTCTTC
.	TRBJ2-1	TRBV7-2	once	CASSSTFRGLEFF	TGTGCCAGCAGCTCCACCTTCAGGGGATTGGAGTTCTTC
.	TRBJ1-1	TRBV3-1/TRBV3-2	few	CASSLERRAEAFF	TGTGCCAGCAGCCTAGAAAGGCGGGCTGAAGCTTTCTTT
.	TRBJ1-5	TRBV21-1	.	CASSKPLTGDCNQPQHF	TGTGCCAGCAGCAAACCACTAACAGGGGACTGCAATCAGCCCCAGCATTTT
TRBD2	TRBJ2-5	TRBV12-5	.	CASVRMSGIGETQYF	TGTGCTAGTGTACGGATGAGCGGGATCGGAGAGACCCAGTACTTC
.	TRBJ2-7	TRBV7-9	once	CASSQGWYEQYF	TGTGCCAGCAGCCAGGGTTGGTACGAGCAGTACTTC
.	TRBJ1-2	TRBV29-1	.	CSVEEDKASGYGYTF	TGCAGCGTTGAAGAGGATAAGGCTTCGGGCTATGGCTACACCTTC
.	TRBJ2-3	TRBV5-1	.	CASSLVGTSTDTQYF	TGCGCCAGCAGCTTGGTAGGGACTAGCACAGATACGCAGTATTTT
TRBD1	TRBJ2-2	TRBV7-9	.	CASSFDDWTGSTGELFF	TGTGCCAGCAGCTTCGACGATTGGACAGGGAGCACCGGGGAGCTGTTTTTT
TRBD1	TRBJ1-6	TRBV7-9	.	CASSPTGIYNSPLHF	TGTGCCAGCAGCCCGACAGGGATCTATAATTCACCCCTCCACTTT
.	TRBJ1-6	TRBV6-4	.	CASSPGATGTWNSPLHF	TGTGCCAGCAGTCCCGGAGCTACCGGGACTTGGAATTCACCCCTCCACTTT
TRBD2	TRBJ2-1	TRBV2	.	CASSEGLAVINNEQFF	TGTGCCAGCAGTGAGGGGCTAGCGGTGATCAACAATGAGCAGTTCTTC
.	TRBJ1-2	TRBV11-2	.	CASVGARYGYTF	TGTGCCAGCGTGGGGGCGAGATATGGCTACACCTTC
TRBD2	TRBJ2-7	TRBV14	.	CASSQSGLAESRDEQYF	TGTGCCAGCAGCCAAAGCGGGCTAGCGGAAAGCCGGGACGAGCAGTACTTC
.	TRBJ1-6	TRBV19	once	CASSITSADHNSPLHF	TGTGCCAGTAGTATAACGAGCGCTGATCATAATTCACCCCTCCACTTT
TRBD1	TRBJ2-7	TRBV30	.	CAWSLQGGGEQYF	TGTGCCTGGAGTCTACAGGGGGGAGGCGAGCAGTACTTC
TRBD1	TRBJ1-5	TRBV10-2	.	CASSTGTVSNQPQHF	TGCGCCAGCAGTACCGGGACAGTTAGCAATCAGCCCCAGCATTTT
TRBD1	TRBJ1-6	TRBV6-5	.	CASRPRDRANSPLHF	TGTGCCAGCAGGCCGCGGGACAGGGCTAATTCACCCCTCCACTTT
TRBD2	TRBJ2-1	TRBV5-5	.	CASSFGTSGRGYKRDEQFF	TGTGCCAGCAGCTTCGGGACTAGCGGGAGGGGATATAAGCGGGATGAGCAGTTCTTC
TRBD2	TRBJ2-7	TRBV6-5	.	CASSALARSYEQYF	TGTGCCAGCTCGGCACTAGCGAGATCCTACGAGCAGTACTTC
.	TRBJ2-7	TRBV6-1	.	CASSEPRGQGQITYEQYF	TGTGCCAGCAGTGAACCCCGGGGGCAGGGACAGATAACCTACGAGCAGTACTTC
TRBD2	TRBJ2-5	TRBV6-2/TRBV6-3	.	CASSDPPGLAGETQYF	TGTGCCAGCAGTGACCCTCCGGGACTAGCGGGAGAGACCCAGTACTTC
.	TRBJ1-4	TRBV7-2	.	CASSLIQSTNEKLFF	TGTGCCAGCAGCTTAATACAGAGTACTAATGAAAAACTGTTTTTT
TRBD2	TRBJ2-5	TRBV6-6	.	CASSSGRGETQYF	TGTGCCAGCAGTAGCGGGAGAGGGGAGACCCAGTACTTC
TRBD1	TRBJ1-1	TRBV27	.	CASSWDRRTEAFF	TGTGCCAGCAGTTGGGACAGGCGGACTGAAGCTTTCTTT
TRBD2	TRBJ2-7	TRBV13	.	CASSLGRLAGEEQYF	TGTGCCAGCAGCTTAGGTCGGCTAGCGGGGGAGGAGCAGTACTTC
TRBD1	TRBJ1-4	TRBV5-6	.	CASSLVRGAGEKLFF	TGTGCCAGCAGCTTGGTCAGGGGGGCCGGTGAAAAACTGTTTTTT
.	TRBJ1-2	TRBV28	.	CASSLHLGYTF	TGTGCCAGCAGTTTACACTTAGGCTACACCTTC
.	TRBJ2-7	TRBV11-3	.	CASSLNSDEQYF	TGTGCCAGCAGCTTAAATTCCGACGAGCAGTACTTC
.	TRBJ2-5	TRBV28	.	CASSGGASDQETQYF	TGTGCCAGCAGTGGGGGGGCTAGTGACCAAGAGACCCAGTACTTC
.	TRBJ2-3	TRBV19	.	CASRERSTDTQYF	TGTGCCAGTCGCGAAAGAAGCACAGATACGCAGTATTTT
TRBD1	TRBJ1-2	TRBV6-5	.	CASTTSDRGILGYTF	TGTGCCAGCACCACATCGGACAGGGGAATTCTAGGCTACACCTTC
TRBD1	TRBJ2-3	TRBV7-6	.	CASSWGQGNTQYF	TGTGCCAGCAGCTGGGGACAGGGGAATACGCAGTATTTT
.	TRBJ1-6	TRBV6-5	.	CASSYQGSRSPLHF	TGTGCCAGCAGTTACCAGGGAAGTCGTTCACCCCTCCACTTT
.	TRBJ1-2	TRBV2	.	CASRRNGDSNYGYTF	TGTGCCAGCAGACGAAACGGCGACAGCAACTATGGCTACACCTTC
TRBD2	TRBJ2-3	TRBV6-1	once	CASRETSGRARGALNTQYF	TGTGCCAGCAGAGAAACTAGCGGGAGGGCCAGGGGGGCTTTGAATACGCAGTATTTT
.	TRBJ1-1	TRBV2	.	CASGVGTEAFF	TGTGCCTCGGGAGTCGGCACTGAAGCTTTCTTT
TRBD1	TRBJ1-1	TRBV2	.	CASSERGRTEAFF	TGTGCCAGCAGTGAAAGGGGGCGGACTGAAGCTTTCTTT
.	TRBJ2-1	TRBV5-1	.	CASSRNRNEQFF	TGCGCCAGCAGCCGCAACAGGAATGAGCAGTTCTTC
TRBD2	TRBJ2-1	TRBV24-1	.	CATSDRASGRAYNEQFF	TGTGCCACCAGTGACCGGGCAAGCGGGAGGGCCTACAATGAGCAGTTCTTC
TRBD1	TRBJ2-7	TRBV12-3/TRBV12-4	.	CASSKGQGGPLYF	TGTGCCAGCAGTAAGGGACAGGGTGGCCCCCTGTACTTC
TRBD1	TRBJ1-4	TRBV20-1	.	CSASRQGREKLFF	TGCAGTGCTAGTCGACAGGGAAGGGAAAAACTGTTTTTT
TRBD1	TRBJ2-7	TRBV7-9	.	CASSSSRTGVEEQYF	TGTGCCAGCAGCTCTTCTAGGACAGGGGTAGAGGAGCAGTACTTC